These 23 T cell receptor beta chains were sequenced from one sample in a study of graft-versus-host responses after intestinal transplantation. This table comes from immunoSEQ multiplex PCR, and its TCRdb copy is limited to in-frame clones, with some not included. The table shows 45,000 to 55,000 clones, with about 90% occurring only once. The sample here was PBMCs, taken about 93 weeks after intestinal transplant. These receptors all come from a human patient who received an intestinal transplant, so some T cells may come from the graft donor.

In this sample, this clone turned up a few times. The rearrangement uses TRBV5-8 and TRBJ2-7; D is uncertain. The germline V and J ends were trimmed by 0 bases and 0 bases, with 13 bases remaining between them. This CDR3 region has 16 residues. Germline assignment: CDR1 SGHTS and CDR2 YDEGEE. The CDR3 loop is CASSLVVAQPSYEQYF. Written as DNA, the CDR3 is TGTGCCAGCAGCTTGGTGGTGGCACAGCCCTCCTACGAGCAGTACTTC.

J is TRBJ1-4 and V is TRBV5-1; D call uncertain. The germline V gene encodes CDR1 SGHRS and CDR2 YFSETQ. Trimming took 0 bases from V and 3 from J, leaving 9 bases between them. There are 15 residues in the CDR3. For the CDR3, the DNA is TGCGCCAGCAGCTTGGATGCACAGCCTAATGAAAAACTGTTTTTT. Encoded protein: CASSLDAQPNEKLFF.

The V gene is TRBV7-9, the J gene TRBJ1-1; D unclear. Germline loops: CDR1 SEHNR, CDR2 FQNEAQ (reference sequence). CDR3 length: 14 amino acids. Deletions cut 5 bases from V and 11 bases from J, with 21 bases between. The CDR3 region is CASSPSRSTDGAFF. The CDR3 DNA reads TGTGCCAGCAGCCCCAGCCGGAGCACCGACGGTGCTTTCTTT.

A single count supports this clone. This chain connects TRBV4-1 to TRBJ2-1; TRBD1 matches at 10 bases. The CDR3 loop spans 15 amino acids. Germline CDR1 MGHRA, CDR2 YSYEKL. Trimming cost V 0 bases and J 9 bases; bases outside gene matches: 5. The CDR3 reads CASSQDGTGDVEQFF. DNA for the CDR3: TGCGCCAGCAGCCAAGATGGGACAGGGGACGTTGAGCAGTTCTTC.

The CDR3 loop is CASSLVRGELFF. In DNA, the CDR3 is TGTGCCAGCAGCTTAGTTCGGGGGGAGCTGTTTTTT. The chain combines TRBV7-9 with TRBJ2-2; no definite D call. CDR3 length: 12 residues. CDR1 is SEHNR and CDR2 is FQNEAQ in the germline V gene (reference sequence). Trimming took off 1 base at V and 8 bases at J, with 5 bases between the two ends. Complete variable domain (other parts from reference TRBV7-9 and TRBJ2-2): DTGVSQNPRHKITKRGQNVTFRCDPISEHNRLYWYRQTLGQGPEFLTYFQNEAQLEKSRLLSDRFSAERPKGSFSTLEIQRTEQGDSAMYLCASSLVRGELFFGEGSRLTVL.

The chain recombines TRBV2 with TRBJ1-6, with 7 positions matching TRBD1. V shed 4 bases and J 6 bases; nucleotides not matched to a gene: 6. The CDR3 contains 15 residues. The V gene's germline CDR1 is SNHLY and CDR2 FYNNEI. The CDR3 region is CASSAGTDLNSPLHF. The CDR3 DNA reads TGTGCCAGCAGTGCGGGGACAGACCTTAATTCACCCCTCCACTTT.

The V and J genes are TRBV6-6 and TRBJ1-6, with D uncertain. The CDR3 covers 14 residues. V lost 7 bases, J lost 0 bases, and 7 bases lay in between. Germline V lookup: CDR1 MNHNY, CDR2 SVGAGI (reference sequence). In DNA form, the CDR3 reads TGTGCCAGCAAAGGGAGCTCCTATAATTCACCCCTCCACTTT. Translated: CASKGSSYNSPLHF.

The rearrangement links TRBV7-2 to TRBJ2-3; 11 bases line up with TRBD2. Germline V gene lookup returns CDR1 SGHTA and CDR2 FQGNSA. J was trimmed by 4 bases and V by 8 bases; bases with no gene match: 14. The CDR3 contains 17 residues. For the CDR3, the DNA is TGTGCCAGCCTAACTCTTAGCGGGGGGGTTGGCGCAGATACGCAGTATTTT. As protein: CASLTLSGGVGADTQYF.

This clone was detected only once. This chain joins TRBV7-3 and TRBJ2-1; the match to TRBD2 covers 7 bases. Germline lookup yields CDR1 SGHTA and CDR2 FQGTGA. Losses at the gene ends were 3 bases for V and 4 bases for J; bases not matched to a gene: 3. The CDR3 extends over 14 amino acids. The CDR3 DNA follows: TGTGCCAGCAGCTTTAGGCGGGGGTACAATGAGCAGTTCTTC. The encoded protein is CASSFRRGYNEQFF.

As DNA, the CDR3 is TGTGCCAGCAGTTTCAGAAGGGCCAATCAGCCCCAGCATTTT. Protein product: CASSFRRANQPQHF. The J gene is TRBJ1-5, the V gene TRBV27; D gene ambiguous. Germline V gives CDR1 MNHEY, CDR2 SMNVEV (reference sequence). The CDR3 is made up of 14 amino acids. The V end was cut by 3 bases, the J end by 3 bases, with 9 bases between.

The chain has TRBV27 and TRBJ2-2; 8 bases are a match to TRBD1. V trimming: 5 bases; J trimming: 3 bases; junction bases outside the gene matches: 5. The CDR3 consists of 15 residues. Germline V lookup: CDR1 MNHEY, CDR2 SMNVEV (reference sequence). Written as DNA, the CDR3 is TGTGCCAGCAGTAGTGGACAGGGACACACCGGGGAGCTGTTTTTT. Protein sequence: CASSSGQGHTGELFF.

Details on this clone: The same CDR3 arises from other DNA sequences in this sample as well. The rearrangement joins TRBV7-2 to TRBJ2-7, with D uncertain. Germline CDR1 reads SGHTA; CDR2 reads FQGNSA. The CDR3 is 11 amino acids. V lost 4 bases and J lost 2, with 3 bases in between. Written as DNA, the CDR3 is TGTGCCAGCAGCTCCACCTACGAGCAGTACTTC. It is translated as CASSSTYEQYF.

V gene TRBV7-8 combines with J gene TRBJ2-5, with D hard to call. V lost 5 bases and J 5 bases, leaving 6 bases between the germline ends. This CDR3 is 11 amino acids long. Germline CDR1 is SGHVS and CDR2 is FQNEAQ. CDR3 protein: CASSPWETQYF. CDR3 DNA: TGTGCCAGCAGCCCCTGGGAGACCCAGTACTTC.

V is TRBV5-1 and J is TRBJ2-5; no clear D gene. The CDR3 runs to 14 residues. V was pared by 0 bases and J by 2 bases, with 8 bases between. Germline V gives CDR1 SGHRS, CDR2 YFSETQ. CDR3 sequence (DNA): TGCGCCAGCAGCTTGGGCATGGAACAAGAGACCCAGTACTTC. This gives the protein CASSLGMEQETQYF.

The chain's CDR3 is CASSFGEVMNTEAFF. In DNA form, the CDR3 reads TGTGCCAGCAGCTTCGGGGAAGTAATGAACACTGAAGCTTTCTTT. The chain joins TRBV13 to TRBJ1-1; D is unclear. The V gene's germline CDR1 is PRHDT and CDR2 FYEKMQ (reference sequence). Trimming cost V 3 bases and J 0 bases, with 11 bases left between them. The CDR3 sequence is 15 residues long. The full variable domain, rest sourced from reference TRBV13 and TRBJ1-1, is AAGVIQSPRHLIKEKRETATLKCYPIPRHDTVYWYQQGPGQDPQFLISFYEKMQSDKGSIPDRFSAQQFSDYHSELNMSSLELGDSALYFCASSFGEVMNTEAFFGQGTRLTVV.

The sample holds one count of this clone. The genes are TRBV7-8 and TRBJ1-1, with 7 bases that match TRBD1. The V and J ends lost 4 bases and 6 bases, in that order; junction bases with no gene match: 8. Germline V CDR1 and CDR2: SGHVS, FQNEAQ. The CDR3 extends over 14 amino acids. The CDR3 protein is CASSSNTGDPEAFF. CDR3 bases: TGTGCCAGCAGCTCCAACACAGGGGACCCTGAAGCTTTCTTT.

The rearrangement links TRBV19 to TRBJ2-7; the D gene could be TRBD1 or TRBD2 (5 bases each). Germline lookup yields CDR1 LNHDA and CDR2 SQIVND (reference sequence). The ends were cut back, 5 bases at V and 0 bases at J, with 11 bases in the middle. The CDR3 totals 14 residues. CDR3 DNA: TGTGCCAGTAGTCTACCGGGGCTCTCCTACGAGCAGTACTTC. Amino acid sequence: CASSLPGLSYEQYF.

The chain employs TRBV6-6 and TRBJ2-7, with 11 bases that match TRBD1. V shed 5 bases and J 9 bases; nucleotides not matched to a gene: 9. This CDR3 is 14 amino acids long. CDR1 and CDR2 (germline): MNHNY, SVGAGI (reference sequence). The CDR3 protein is CASSPGQGAATQYF. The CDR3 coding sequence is TGTGCCAGCAGTCCAGGACAGGGGGCGGCGACGCAGTACTTC.

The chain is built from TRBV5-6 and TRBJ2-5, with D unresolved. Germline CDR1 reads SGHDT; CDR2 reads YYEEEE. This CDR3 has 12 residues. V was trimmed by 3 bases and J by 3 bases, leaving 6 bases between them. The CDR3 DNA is TGTGCCAGCAGCTGGGCCAAAGAGACCCAGTACTTC. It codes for CASSWAKETQYF.

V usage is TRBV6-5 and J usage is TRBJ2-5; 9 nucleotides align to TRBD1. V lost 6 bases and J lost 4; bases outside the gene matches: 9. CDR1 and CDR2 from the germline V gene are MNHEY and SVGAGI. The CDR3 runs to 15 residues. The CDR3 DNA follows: TGTGCCAGCAGCTTAACAGGGGGCTCAGGAGAGACCCAGTACTTC. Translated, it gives CASSLTGGSGETQYF.

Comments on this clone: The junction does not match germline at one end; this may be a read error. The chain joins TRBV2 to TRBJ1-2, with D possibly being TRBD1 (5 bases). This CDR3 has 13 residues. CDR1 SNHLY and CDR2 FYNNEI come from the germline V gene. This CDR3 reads CASREDSFYGYTF. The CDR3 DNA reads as TGTGCCAGCAGGGAAGACAGTTTCTATGGCTACACCTTC.

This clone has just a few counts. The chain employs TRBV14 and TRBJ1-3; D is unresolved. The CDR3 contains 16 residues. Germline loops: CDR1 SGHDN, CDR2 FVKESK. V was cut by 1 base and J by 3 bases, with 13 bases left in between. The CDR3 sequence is CASSQVLTGRGNTIYF. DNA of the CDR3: TGTGCCAGCAGCCAAGTTCTCACGGGTCGTGGAAACACCATATATTTT.

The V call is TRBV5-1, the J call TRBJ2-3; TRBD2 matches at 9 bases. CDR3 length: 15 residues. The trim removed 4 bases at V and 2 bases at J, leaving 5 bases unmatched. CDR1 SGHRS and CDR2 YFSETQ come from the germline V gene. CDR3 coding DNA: TGCGCCAGCAGCGGACGACTAGCGGTCACAGATACGCAGTATTTT. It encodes CASSGRLAVTDTQYF.